The 2 T cell receptor beta chains given below trace back to one sample, sequenced in a study of shared clonotypes between healthy human individuals. TCRdb's copy holds only in-frame clones and misses some; the assay was immunoSEQ multiplex PCR. The sample yields approximately 500,000 clones, less than 96% seen once. Sample: naive CD4+ T cells sorted from blood. As to subset: CD45RA+ positively selected. Source of these receptors: a woman between 25 and 40 years old in good health.

This rearrangement joins TRBV11-3 to TRBJ2-2; D not resolved. The V gene lost 4 bases and the J gene lost 5 bases, with 8 bases spanning the gap. The CDR3 contains 13 residues. Germline V CDR1 and CDR2: SGHNT, YENEEA. The CDR3 region is CASSSRLTGELFF. In DNA, the CDR3 is TGTGCCAGCAGCTCTCGCCTAACCGGGGAGCTGTTTTTT.

V and J are TRBV5-1 and TRBJ2-1; unclear D gene. Deletions cut 5 bases from V and 7 bases from J, with 13 bases between. This CDR3 contains 13 residues. Germline CDR1 SGHRS, CDR2 YFSETQ. CDR3 bases: TGCGCCAGCAGGTCTGGTGGGCTTAATGAGCAGTTCTTC. Its translation: CASRSGGLNEQFF.